Below are 9 T cell receptor beta chains sequenced from a single sample in a study of T cell responses to AZD1222 COVID-19 vaccine (TCRdb year 2021). The time point label corresponds to: about 28 days (+/-7) after the second vaccine dose. Library construction relied on the immunoSEQ multiplex PCR assay. TCRdb carries this immuneACCESS record with in-frame sequences only. Its versions omit some clonotypes, under half of them owing to an unresolved V gene in the studies checked, with the rest unexplained. In this sample the table shows approximately 100,000 clones, about 89% of which occur a single time. The ten largest make up just under 5% of the sample. Sequenced here: peripheral blood, sampled 28 days after the second AZD1222 dose. Every receptor here comes from an adult who received the AZD1222 COVID-19 vaccine.

The chain uses TRBV12-3 or TRBV12-4 and TRBJ2-3; D remains unclear. The V gene lost 8 bases and the J gene lost 4 bases, with 7 bases spanning the gap. The CDR3 length is 11 residues. The chain's CDR3 is CASLKADTQYF. The CDR3 bases are TGTGCCAGCCTTAAGGCAGATACGCAGTATTTT.

The chain employs TRBV5-1 and TRBJ1-6; a weak D match, TRBD1 (5 bases). The CDR3 is made up of 14 amino acids. Germline loops: CDR1 SGHRS, CDR2 YFSETQ. V dropped 4 bases and J dropped 7 bases, with 12 bases sitting between them. CDR3 in amino acids: CASSIGAKNSPLHF. CDR3 in DNA: TGCGCCAGCAGCATTGGGGCCAAAAATTCACCCCTCCACTTT.

This clone occurred once. The genes are TRBV18 and TRBJ2-1; 9 nucleotides agree with TRBD2. The CDR3 length is 17 residues. V gave up 4 bases and J gave up 0 bases; unmatched junction bases: 7. Germline V gene data show CDR1 as KGHSH and CDR2 as LQKENI. The CDR3 coding sequence is TGTGCCAGCTCACTATATAGCGGGGGCCTCTCCTACAATGAGCAGTTCTTC. Translating it yields CASSLYSGGLSYNEQFF.

The genes are TRBV30 and TRBJ1-1; D possibly corresponds to TRBD1 (5 bases). The CDR3 totals 14 residues. Trimming took 3 bases from V and 4 from J, leaving 15 bases between them. Germline CDR1 GTSNPN, CDR2 SVGIG (reference sequence). CDR3 residues: CAWSVGTGPTEAFF. In DNA, the CDR3 is TGTGCCTGGAGCGTCGGGACGGGCCCCACTGAAGCTTTCTTT.

This clone came up once. The CDR3 DNA reads as TGTGCCAGCAGCCCACAGACAGAACCATCGAACACTGAAGCTTTCTTT. Protein: CASSPQTEPSNTEAFF. This chain connects TRBV9 to TRBJ1-1, with a tentative D call TRBD1 (5 bases). V lost 4 bases and J lost 1, with 17 bases in between. The CDR3 runs 16 residues. CDR1 is SGDLS, CDR2 YYNGEE, per germline.

V gene TRBV5-1 combines with J gene TRBJ2-1, with D perhaps assigned TRBD1 or TRBD2 (5 bases each). The CDR3 runs 15 residues. Germline CDR1 SGHRS, CDR2 YFSETQ. With 4 bases removed from V and 0 bases from J, the gap between germline ends came to 11 bases. CDR3: CASSPTGGSYNEQFF. As DNA, the CDR3 is TGCGCCAGCAGCCCAACAGGAGGCTCCTACAATGAGCAGTTCTTC. The complete variable domain, with remaining parts taken from reference TRBV5-1 and TRBJ2-1, reads KAGVTQTPRYLIKTRGQQVTLSCSPISGHRSVSWYQQTPGQGLQFLFEYFSETQRNKGNFPGRFSGRQFSNSRSEMNVSTLELGDSALYLCASSPTGGSYNEQFFGPGTRLTVL.

The rearrangement links TRBV3-1 (or the pseudogene TRBV3-2) to TRBJ1-4; D possibly corresponds to TRBD1 (6 bases). The CDR3 covers 15 residues. Germline CDR1 is LGHDT and CDR2 is YNNKEL (reference sequence). V shed 7 bases and J shed 7 bases, with 19 bases lying between them. CDR3 sequence: CASTRSGGLGEKLFF. The CDR3 nucleotides are TGTGCCAGCACCAGAAGTGGGGGCCTTGGTGAAAAACTGTTTTTT.

V usage is TRBV19 and J usage is TRBJ1-5; D unresolved. The germline V gene encodes CDR1 LNHDA and CDR2 SQIVND (reference sequence). V lost 3 bases to trimming and J lost 6 bases, with 6 bases between them. This CDR3 has 12 amino acids. The CDR3 is CASSIPPQPQHF. CDR3 coding DNA: TGTGCCAGTAGTATCCCTCCTCAGCCCCAGCATTTT. Full variable domain (missing parts from reference TRBV19 and TRBJ1-5): DGGITQSPKYLFRKEGQNVTLSCEQNLNHDAMYWYRQDPGQGLRLIYYSQIVNDFQKGDIAEGYSVSREKKESFPLTVTSAQKNPTAFYLCASSIPPQPQHFGDGTRLSIL.

The CDR3 DNA reads TGTGCCAGCAGGCCCGACAGGGTGGGCTACACCTTC. As protein: CASRPDRVGYTF. The J gene is TRBJ1-2, the V gene TRBV6-5; 7 bases align to TRBD1. V shed 6 bases, J shed 8 bases, and the junction held 6 bases outside the gene matches. Germline V gene data show CDR1 as MNHEY and CDR2 as SVGAGI. CDR3 size: 12 residues.